This T cell receptor (beta chain) was obtained from a study of blood T cell repertoires in COVID-19. Overall study: From the United States, Italy and Spain came samples of acute and convalescent COVID-19. T cells, B-cell-depleted T cells, or PBMCs supplied cDNA or gDNA.

Study processing details: How many nucleated cells were present was estimated from reference gene primer amplification. Produced via immunoSEQ multiplex PCR; TCRdb's table is partial and in-frame only. V, J and clone size derive from that table, while D and trimming were established from the DNA sequence. The data contain around 140,000 clones, about four fifths of them singletons. Trimming removed 5 bases from V and 4 bases from J, with 18 bases in between. The CDR3 runs 15 residues. CDR1 is SGHRS, CDR2 YFSETQ, per germline. J is TRBJ2-5 and V is TRBV5-1; D may be TRBD1 (5 bases). The TCR sequence derives from a man aged 55 to 70 with acute or convalescent COVID-19. Input material: peripheral blood. The chain's CDR3 is CASRYQGLSGETQYF. The DNA of the CDR3 is TGCGCCAGCAGATATCAGGGCCTATCCGGAGAGACCCAGTACTTC.